The 4 T cell receptor beta chains given below trace back to one sample, sequenced in a study of PD-1 blockade in classical Hodgkin lymphoma (dated by TCRdb to 2018 to 2020). According to the study, the label for this sample's time point signals: newly diagnosed, previously untreated cHL patient sample. The library was produced with the immunoSEQ multiplex PCR assay. The table comes from immuneACCESS by way of TCRdb, which keeps in-frame sequences with V and J called. Part of the clones is missing from these tables; in studies checked, under half for an unresolved V gene and the rest for unknown reasons. The sample data list tens of thousands of clones, and roughly 93% of these were observed just once. In total, the top ten clones hold over 4% of the sample. The specimen was peripheral blood mononuclear cells (PBMCs). The source is a human donor with classical Hodgkin lymphoma.

V gene TRBV18 combines with J gene TRBJ2-1, with no clear D. This CDR3 contains 14 residues. The V end lost 6 bases, the J end lost 0 bases, and 9 bases lay between the germline ends. The germline gives CDR1 KGHSH, CDR2 LQKENI. Written as DNA, the CDR3 is TGTGCCAGCTCCCTTAAGTCCTCCTACAATGAGCAGTTCTTC. Translating gives CASSLKSSYNEQFF.

V is TRBV7-9 and J is TRBJ2-2, with 10 bases matching TRBD2. Germline lookup yields CDR1 SEHNR and CDR2 FQNEAQ (reference sequence). CDR3 length equals 16 residues. J gave up 4 bases and V 5 bases, and 7 bases lay outside the gene matches. This chain's CDR3 is CASSRSGRASTGELFF. CDR3 DNA sequence: TGTGCCAGCAGCCGGAGCGGGAGGGCGAGCACCGGGGAGCTGTTTTTT.

This clone was recorded a few times. The chain combines TRBV27 with TRBJ2-7, with D perhaps matching TRBD1 or TRBD2 (5 bases each). V was shortened by 4 bases and J by 2 bases, with 12 bases between the two germline ends. CDR1 and CDR2 from the germline V gene are MNHEY and SMNVEV (reference sequence). The CDR3 has 14 amino acids. The DNA of the CDR3 is TGTGCCAGCAGTTACCGGGACGGACCCTACGAGCAGTACTTC. Its protein is CASSYRDGPYEQYF.

This clone has just one count. The gene calls are TRBV7-2 and TRBJ2-5; 11 bases line up with TRBD2. The CDR3 has 14 amino acids. The trim removed 5 bases at V and 7 bases at J, leaving 6 bases unmatched. Per the germline V gene, CDR1 is SGHTA and CDR2 is FQGNSA. Written as DNA, the CDR3 is TGTGCCAGCAGCCCGACTAGCGGGAAAGGGACCCAGTACTTC. Its translation is CASSPTSGKGTQYF.